This TCR beta chain stems from a study of beta chain features in type 1 diabetes. CDR1 and CDR2 from the germline V gene are MGHRA and YSYEKL. The V segment lost 5 bases and the J segment 5 bases; nucleotides outside the gene matches: 14. CDR3 size: 18 residues. As for this clone: Its antigen is as yet unknown.

By way of CD45RO/CCR7/CD25/CD127/CD95/CD27, the CD4+ regulatory, stem cell-like memory, central memory and naive cells were sorted. The study's findings and limits: Sampled from patients, naive, central memory and Treg TCRB repertoires appeared more similar than those sampled from healthy donors. The VDJ junctions of type 1 diabetes patients carried fewer insertions and more deletions. A possible short-template PCR bias applies equally to patients and controls.

Expressed TCRB transcripts were sequenced because the entire RNA isolate underwent reverse transcription. The data were produced by immunoSEQ multiplex PCR, yet TCRdb's version contains in-frame clones alone and is incomplete. The table includes 200,000 to 250,000 clones, 14% detected once. V is TRBV4-1 and J is TRBJ2-5, with 13 bases fitting TRBD2. The TCR was taken from a woman aged 40 to 50 in good health. The source material was naive CD4+ T cells from blood. The CDR3 here is CASSETTGTSGDGETQYF. In DNA, the CDR3 is TGCGCCAGCAGCGAAACGACCGGGACTAGCGGGGATGGGGAGACCCAGTACTTC.